This entry lists 25 T cell receptor beta chains sequenced from one sample in a study of OX40 agonist ivuxolimab in advanced cancers. Measured with immunoSEQ multiplex PCR; TCRdb has only the in-frame clones, and not every one. Among tens of thousands of clones, roughly 84% were seen once, and the ten largest hold less than 3.5%. Sequencing was performed on CD4+ or CD8+ T cells sorted from blood, taken in a trial of the OX40 agonist ivuxolimab. The receptors here all came from an adult with an advanced solid tumor such as melanoma, head and neck, liver or kidney cancer.

This clone appeared once. The V call is TRBV5-1, the J call TRBJ2-3, with D possibly TRBD2 on 5 matching bases. This CDR3 comprises 16 residues. V was clipped by 0 bases and J by 2 bases, with 13 bases between them. Germline V gene sequence: CDR1 SGHRS, CDR2 YFSETQ. The CDR3 nucleotides are TGCGCCAGCAGCTTGGCCGGGCGGAGGACCACAGATACGCAGTATTTT. The encoded protein is CASSLAGRRTTDTQYF.

This clone was seen more than once but under ten times. The chain links TRBV28 to TRBJ1-6; no clear D gene. CDR3 length: 14 amino acids. Trimming pared 2 bases from V and 10 bases from J, leaving 12 bases between. Germline loops: CDR1 MDHEN, CDR2 SYDVKM. CDR3 loop: CASSLVRAGSPLHF. The CDR3 bases are TGTGCCAGCAGTTTAGTTCGGGCTGGCTCACCCCTCCACTTT.

V and J are TRBV27 and TRBJ2-3; perhaps TRBD2 as D (5 bases). This CDR3 has 12 residues. The V gene's germline CDR1 is MNHEY and CDR2 SMNVEV (reference sequence). Deletions cut 4 bases from V and 5 bases from J, with 7 bases between. CDR3 in DNA: TGTGCCAGCAGTTCCGCGGGAGATACGCAGTATTTT. This translates into CASSSAGDTQYF.

This sequence joins TRBV27 and TRBJ1-5; D perhaps matches TRBD1 (5 bases). V lost 6 bases to trimming and J lost 1 base, with 10 bases between them. This CDR3 spans 14 amino acids. Germline-derived CDR1 and CDR2 are MNHEY and SMNVEV (reference sequence). Written as DNA, the CDR3 is TGTGCCAGCAGGCAGGGTGGGAGCAATCAGCCCCAGCATTTT. Its translation is CASRQGGSNQPQHF.

This chain connects TRBV27 to TRBJ1-2; D gene uncertain. Germline V gene lookup returns CDR1 MNHEY and CDR2 SMNVEV (reference sequence). V was pared by 5 bases and J by 4 bases, with 17 bases between. The CDR3 extends over 15 amino acids. Written as DNA, the CDR3 is TGTGCCAGCAGTCCAGACGGCGGGAACTTCTATGGCTACACCTTC. Protein product: CASSPDGGNFYGYTF.

V and J are TRBV5-1 and TRBJ2-5; D gene ambiguous. This CDR3 is 11 amino acids long. Germline V gives CDR1 SGHRS, CDR2 YFSETQ. V lost 2 bases, J lost 12 bases, and 11 bases lay in between. CDR3 amino acids: CASSLTGDKYF. The CDR3 nucleotides read TGCGCCAGCAGCTTAACGGGTGATAAGTACTTC.

The chain is built from TRBV30 and TRBJ2-5, with D possibly matching TRBD2 (6 bases). The CDR3 sequence is 13 residues long. V lost 3 bases and J lost 2, with 10 bases in between. Germline V gives CDR1 GTSNPN, CDR2 SVGIG (reference sequence). CDR3 region: CAWRRRAQETQYF. CDR3 in DNA: TGTGCCTGGAGACGGAGGGCTCAAGAGACCCAGTACTTC.

V is TRBV6-6 and J is TRBJ2-5, with 7 bases lining up with TRBD1. Losses at the gene ends were 2 bases for V and 5 bases for J; bases not matched to a gene: 5. Germline V lookup: CDR1 MNHNY, CDR2 SVGAGI (reference sequence). The CDR3 is 14 residues long. This CDR3 reads CASSYTGVQETQYF. CDR3 bases: TGTGCCAGCAGTTACACAGGGGTCCAGGAGACCCAGTACTTC.

J is TRBJ1-3 and V is TRBV4-1; D gene ambiguous. The ends were cut back, 4 bases at V and 8 bases at J, with 21 bases in the middle. Germline assignment: CDR1 MGHRA and CDR2 YSYEKL. The CDR3 has 16 residues. The DNA of the CDR3 is TGCGCCAGCAGCCCGCCCGGGCCACCGCGGAGGGACACCATATATTTT. Protein sequence: CASSPPGPPRRDTIYF.

This clone is a singleton in its sample. The chain recombines TRBV18 with TRBJ1-1, with TRBD1 as a possible D gene (5 bases). Germline values: CDR1 KGHSH, CDR2 LQKENI. The V end lost 2 bases, the J end lost 6 bases, and 16 bases lay between the germline ends. CDR3 length: 15 residues. Written as DNA, the CDR3 is TGTGCCAGCTCACCAACGTGGCAGGGTGACCCTGAAGCTTTCTTT. This codes for CASSPTWQGDPEAFF.

V usage is TRBV15 and J usage is TRBJ2-3; the D is unclear. Germline V gene data show CDR1 as LNHNV and CDR2 as YYDKDF (reference sequence). Trimming removed 3 bases from V and 2 bases from J, with 6 bases in between. This CDR3 has 13 residues. Here the CDR3 DNA reads TGTGCCACCAGCAGGTCGTACACAGATACGCAGTATTTT. Its protein product is CATSRSYTDTQYF.

The V and J genes are TRBV6-5 and TRBJ1-1; a possible D gene is TRBD1 (5 bases). The CDR3 sequence is 12 residues long. Germline values: CDR1 MNHEY, CDR2 SVGAGI. V lost 2 bases and J lost 11, with 12 bases in between. The CDR3 reads CASSYRGGVAFF. The CDR3 coding sequence is TGTGCCAGCAGTTACCGCGGGGGGGTGGCTTTCTTT.

The chain has TRBV5-1 and TRBJ2-2, with D maybe TRBD1 (6 bases). From germline, CDR1 is SGHRS and CDR2 YFSETQ. This CDR3 is 14 amino acids long. V was cut by 1 base and J by 5 bases, with 9 bases left in between. The CDR3 DNA sequence: TGCGCCAGCAGCTTGCTCGGACAGACCGGGGAGCTGTTTTTT. Amino acid sequence: CASSLLGQTGELFF.

The chain carries TRBV28 and TRBJ1-5, with a possible D match to TRBD1 (6 bases). The CDR3 is 15 residues long. Germline assignment: CDR1 MDHEN and CDR2 SYDVKM. The V gene lost 5 bases and the J gene lost 7 bases, with 18 bases spanning the gap. The CDR3, as DNA: TGTGCCAGCAGTCCCTGGGGGGCGAGAGGGCAGCCCCAGCATTTT. Translating it yields CASSPWGARGQPQHF.

The V gene is TRBV5-4, the J gene TRBJ1-6, with 9 positions matching TRBD1. CDR1 is SGHNT and CDR2 is YYREEE in the germline V gene (reference sequence). The CDR3 is made up of 15 amino acids. V shed 3 bases, J shed 10 bases, and the junction held 8 bases outside the gene matches. The CDR3 here is CASSSPGQGVSPLHF. The CDR3 DNA is TGTGCCAGCAGCTCCCCGGGACAGGGTGTATCACCCCTCCACTTT.

This chain links TRBV5-1 with TRBJ1-3; D remains unclear. V was pared by 0 bases and J by 5 bases, with 6 bases between. The CDR3 contains 13 residues. Germline CDR1 is SGHRS and CDR2 is YFSETQ. The CDR3 bases are TGCGCCAGCAGCTTGGCGGGCAGAAACACCATATATTTT. Protein: CASSLAGRNTIYF.

J is TRBJ2-7 and V is TRBV10-3; 11 bases align to TRBD1. CDR1 and CDR2 from the germline V gene are ENHRY and SYGVKD. Trimming cost V 10 bases and J 2 bases; bases outside gene matches: 1. The CDR3 contains 12 residues. This chain's CDR3 is CATGQGAYEQYV. CDR3 coding DNA: TGTGCCACGGGACAGGGGGCCTACGAGCAGTACGTC.

This chain links TRBV27 with TRBJ2-1; 8 positions match TRBD2. CDR1 MNHEY and CDR2 SMNVEV come from the germline V gene (reference sequence). This CDR3 contains 14 residues. The V segment lost 6 bases and the J segment 5 bases; nucleotides outside the gene matches: 6. In DNA form, the CDR3 reads TGTGCCAGCAGCAGGACTAGCTACAACAATGAGCAGTTCTTC. It codes for CASSRTSYNNEQFF.

This chain joins TRBV5-1 and TRBJ2-5; TRBD2 might be the D (5 bases). This CDR3 has 14 residues. Germline V lookup: CDR1 SGHRS, CDR2 YFSETQ. V was pared by 0 bases and J by 4 bases, with 10 bases between. CDR3 amino acids: CASSLGGSGETQYF. The CDR3 coding sequence is TGCGCCAGCAGCTTGGGCGGGTCCGGAGAGACCCAGTACTTC.

This clone was seen a single time. The chain joins TRBV6-5 to TRBJ2-5, with D tentatively TRBD1 or TRBD2 (5 bases each). The CDR3 length is 15 residues. Germline CDR1 is MNHEY and CDR2 is SVGAGI. Deletions cut 6 bases from V and 1 base from J, with 15 bases between. The CDR3 region has the DNA TGTGCCAGCAGCCCTAATTGGGGGAGCCAAGAGACCCAGTACTTC. Protein sequence: CASSPNWGSQETQYF.

The chain combines TRBV11-3 with TRBJ2-2; 10 nucleotides align to TRBD2. Unmatched junction bases numbered 7, after V lost 2 bases and J lost 7 bases. In germline, CDR1 is SGHNT, CDR2 YENEEA. This CDR3 has 16 amino acids. DNA for the CDR3: TGTGCCAGCAGCTTATCCCTAGCGGGGGCTAACGGGGAGCTGTTTTTT. It translates to CASSLSLAGANGELFF.

This chain connects TRBV7-2 to TRBJ1-6; weak D call: TRBD1 (6 bases). The germline V gene encodes CDR1 SGHTA and CDR2 FQGNSA. This CDR3 spans 18 amino acids. V lost 1 base and J 0 bases, leaving 13 bases between the germline ends. Here the CDR3 reads CASSLDRARSSYNSPLHF. CDR3 nucleotide sequence: TGTGCCAGCAGCTTAGACAGGGCAAGGAGCTCCTATAATTCACCCCTCCACTTT.

The chain carries TRBV7-9 and TRBJ2-3; no clear D. Between the trimmed V and J ends, which lost 7 bases and 1 base, there was a span of 9 bases. The CDR3 loop spans 13 amino acids. From germline, CDR1 is SEHNR and CDR2 FQNEAQ (reference sequence). The CDR3 here is CASNNQGTDTQYF. In DNA, the CDR3 is TGTGCCAGCAACAACCAGGGCACAGATACGCAGTATTTT.

This clone came up once. V is TRBV7-4 and J is TRBJ2-7, with D possibly being TRBD1 (6 bases). The length of the CDR3 is 16 residues. V gave up 2 bases and J gave up 4 bases, with 18 bases separating them. Per the germline V gene, CDR1 is SGHVT and CDR2 is SQSDAQ. CDR3 bases: TGTGCCAGCAGCTTATCCTCAGGGGTCTTTAGTTACGAGCAGTACGTC. It yields the protein CASSLSSGVFSYEQYV.

V is TRBV29-1 and J is TRBJ2-1; 10 bases line up with TRBD2. Germline V gene lookup returns CDR1 SQVTM and CDR2 ANQGSEA. The CDR3 contains 14 residues. V dropped 7 bases and J dropped 7; count of bases not matched to a gene: 10. The CDR3, as DNA: TGCAGCGGGCGGAGCGGGGGGGCCATTAATGAGCAGTTCTTC. Its translation is CSGRSGGAINEQFF.